This TCR beta chain was identified during a study of T-cell reconstitution after alpha-beta-depleted transplantation in children. Unique molecular identifiers were incorporated when the TCRbeta library was constructed. TCRdb recomputed calls from the PCR reads with MiXCR, one row per CDR3 protein. The sample has about a million distinct CDR3 sequences; about 29% are singletons. This CDR3 is 14 amino acids long. The junction had 9 bases not matched to a gene; V was cut back by 7 bases and J by 4 bases. CDR1 and CDR2 (germline): SNHLY, FYNNEI. The rearrangement joins TRBV2 to TRBJ1-2; 7 bases are a match to TRBD1. The sequenced sample was PBMCs, mostly from graft donor cells, obtained 360 days after TCRalphabeta/CD19-depleted stem cell transplant. The receptor's source is a boy under two years old who had a stem cell transplant for SCID, so the T cells may come from the graft donor. CDR3 coding DNA: TGTGCCAGCACTCACAGGGGACTTACCTATGGCTACACCTTC. Protein product: CASTHRGLTYGYTF.